The 7 T cell receptor beta chains below were found in one sample sequenced in a study of blood T cell repertoires in COVID-19 (dated by TCRdb to about 2020). The library came from the immunoSEQ multiplex PCR assay. In its TCRdb copy, this immuneACCESS table keeps in-frame sequences only and misses some clones. Where compared with another copy, unresolved V genes explain less than half of these, and the others have no known cause. The sample table records some 300,000 clones; over 75% of these occur just once. The ten largest make up around 1% of the sample. The sample comprised PBMCs or T cells enriched from blood (not recorded which). These TCRs come from a woman aged 30 to 39 who had recovered from COVID-19.

This chain links TRBV6-5 with TRBJ1-4; possible D gene TRBD1, 6 bases. CDR1 and CDR2 (germline): MNHEY, SVGAGI. The V end was cut by 4 bases, the J end by 6 bases, with 15 bases between. The CDR3 sequence is 15 residues long. DNA for the CDR3: TGTGCCAGCAGTTTTAGGGACAATGGGGATGAAAAACTGTTTTTT. Protein product: CASSFRDNGDEKLFF.

This clone appeared once. The rearrangement links TRBV10-3 to TRBJ1-1; no clear D gene. The ends were cut back, 10 bases at V and 0 bases at J, with 15 bases in the middle. The CDR3 has 14 residues. Germline V gives CDR1 ENHRY, CDR2 SYGVKD. The CDR3 DNA follows: TGTGCCACGACCGATGACACCGTGAACACTGAAGCTTTCTTT. Its translation is CATTDDTVNTEAFF.

The V call is TRBV29-1, the J call TRBJ2-7; 11 bases fit TRBD1. Germline assignment: CDR1 SQVTM and CDR2 ANQGSEA. Losses at the gene ends were 6 bases for V and 3 bases for J; bases not matched to a gene: 7. The CDR3 has 14 residues. DNA for the CDR3: TGCAGCGTGATAGGACAGGGGGCGGTCTACGAGCAGTACTTC. Translating gives CSVIGQGAVYEQYF.

CDR3 sequence (DNA): TGTGCCAGCAGCTTAACCGGGGTTGGGGAGCTGTTTTTT. This translates into CASSLTGVGELFF. The chain is built from TRBV9 and TRBJ2-2, with TRBD2 as a possible D gene (5 bases). Germline V gene lookup returns CDR1 SGDLS and CDR2 YYNGEE. The CDR3 is made up of 13 amino acids. V shed 4 bases and J shed 8 bases, with 12 bases lying between them. Complete variable domain (other parts from reference TRBV9 and TRBJ2-2): DSGVTQTPKHLITATGQRVTLRCSPRSGDLSVYWYQQSLDQGLQFLIQYYNGEERAKGNILERFSAQQFPDLHSELNLSSLELGDSALYFCASSLTGVGELFFGEGSRLTVL.

The chain joins TRBV27 to TRBJ1-6, with TRBD1 identical over 8 bases. The CDR3 extends over 19 amino acids. After removal of 6 bases from V and 0 bases from J, the junction contained 13 bases not matched to a gene. Germline V gene data show CDR1 as MNHEY and CDR2 as SMNVEV (reference sequence). As DNA, the CDR3 is TGTGCCAGCAGAACCGACCGAGGGACAGGCAGCTCCTATAATTCACCCCTCCACTTT. This translates into CASRTDRGTGSSYNSPLHF.

CDR3 in DNA: TGTGCCAGCAGCTTAGAGGCGGGTCCCCTCTCACCCCTCCACTTT. Encoded protein: CASSLEAGPLSPLHF. The V call is TRBV7-6, the J call TRBJ1-6; no clear D gene. Germline CDR1 SGHVS, CDR2 FNYEAQ. The CDR3 is 15 amino acids. The V and J ends lost 1 base and 10 bases respectively, with 14 bases between them. Full variable domain (outside the CDR3, taken from reference TRBV7-6 and TRBJ1-6): GAGVSQSPRYKVTKRGQDVALRCDPISGHVSLYWYRQALGQGPEFLTYFNYEAQQDKSGLPNDRFSAERPEGSISTLTIQRTEQRDSAMYRCASSLEAGPLSPLHFGNGTRLTVT.

The rearrangement uses TRBV30 and TRBJ2-1; the match to TRBD2 covers 9 bases. The CDR3 runs to 17 residues. Germline lookup yields CDR1 GTSNPN and CDR2 SVGIG (reference sequence). V dropped 1 base and J dropped 5; count of bases not matched to a gene: 12. This CDR3 reads CAWSGGKLAGFDNEQFF. In nucleotides, the CDR3 is TGTGCCTGGAGTGGAGGGAAGCTAGCGGGATTCGACAATGAGCAGTTCTTC. The whole variable domain, filled in from reference TRBV30 and TRBJ2-1, reads SQTIHQWPATLVQPVGSPLSLECTVEGTSNPNLYWYRQAAGRGLQLLFYSVGIGQISSEVPQNLSASRPQDRQFILSSKKLLLSDSGFYLCAWSGGKLAGFDNEQFFGPGTRLTVL.